This T cell receptor (beta chain) was recovered during a study of T-cell memory formation after mild COVID-19. General observations from the study: For second-wave clones that peaked at day 37, SARS-CoV-2 specificity went unverified.

Turning to this clonotype: Its antigen is as yet unknown.

This CDR3 has 16 residues. V lost 7 bases and J lost 7; bases outside the gene matches: 11. TCRdb reprocessed the 5' RACE reads with MiXCR, giving one entry per CDR3 protein. The data contain about 84,000 distinct CDR3 sequences, 11% to 15% of them singletons. V is TRBV12-3 or TRBV12-4 and J is TRBJ2-1; 12 nucleotides line up with TRBD2. The source of this sequence is an adult woman who had mild COVID-19 (a few samples of this study predate the infection). Cell type and time point are not known. Input material: PBMCs or a T cell subset sorted from them (not recorded which). This chain's CDR3 is CASTPMLAGGNNEQFF. As DNA, the CDR3 is TGTGCCAGCACCCCGATGCTAGCGGGAGGGAATAATGAGCAGTTCTTC.